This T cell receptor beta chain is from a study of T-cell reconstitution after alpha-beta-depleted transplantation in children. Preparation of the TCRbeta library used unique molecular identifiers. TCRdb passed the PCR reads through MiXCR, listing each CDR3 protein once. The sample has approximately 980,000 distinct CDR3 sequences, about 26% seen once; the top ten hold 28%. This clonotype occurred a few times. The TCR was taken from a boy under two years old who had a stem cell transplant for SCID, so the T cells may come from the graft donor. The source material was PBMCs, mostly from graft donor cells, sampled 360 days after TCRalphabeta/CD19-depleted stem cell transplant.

DNA for the CDR3: TGCGCCAGCAGCCCTAGCAGGGACGACGGCCACGAGCAGTACTTC. Protein product: CASSPSRDDGHEQYF. This sequence joins TRBV4-3 and TRBJ2-7, with D possibly called TRBD1 or TRBD2 (5 bases each). V was shortened by 4 bases and J by 5 bases, with 18 bases between the two germline ends. Germline CDR1 LGHNA, CDR2 YSLEER. The CDR3 is 15 residues long.